This T cell receptor beta chain stems from a study of human T cells and chemical hapten exposure. Overall study: On 2 cm by 2 cm of upper inner arm skin, sensitization was performed with 2% DPC. Patch tests containing 0.01% DPC, applied to the upper back, were read at 6 days. Study-wide findings and caveats: There were significantly more large CDR3 similarity clusters among expanded TCRs than among controls.

Germline-derived CDR1 and CDR2 are MDHEN and SYDVKM. The CDR3 contains 11 residues. There are a few counts of this clonotype. The antigen is undetermined. Via MiXCR, TCRdb re-called the RACE reads, giving one row per CDR3 protein. This repertoire shows 80,000 to 95,000 distinct CDR3 sequences, around 11% found once; its top ten account for approximately 4%. Documented time point: patch test 1, 2 weeks after DPC sensitization. Treatment indicated: therapeutic diphenylcyclopropenone sensitization with weekly scalp DPC. This specimen consisted of whole blood, obtained in connection with sensitization to the hapten diphenylcyclopropenone (DPC). V usage is TRBV28 and J usage is TRBJ1-1; no clear D. The clonotype was recovered from a woman in her 50s with alopecia areata. Some clones in this sample may be carry-over from other donors' samples. The CDR3 loop reads CGTTLGTEAFF. CDR3 nucleotides: TGTGGTACGACCCTGGGCACTGAAGCTTTCTTT.